This T cell receptor (beta chain) derives from a study of cytomegalovirus exposure and HLA in healthy donors. Every donor was a healthy person donating bone marrow. The PCR contained 60 Vbeta and 13 Jbeta primers. Measured with immunoSEQ multiplex PCR; TCRdb has only the in-frame clones, and not every one. The table includes approximately 130,000 clones, 75% to 85% detected once. Looked up from germline, CDR1 is SGHKS and CDR2 is YYEKEE (reference sequence). The CDR3 consists of 17 residues. Trimming cost V 6 bases and J 4 bases, with 22 bases left between them. Whole-study findings and limits: Among the CMV-associated chains, three were confirmed in vitro as specific for CMV antigens. One later analysis reportedly identified an Asian-associated ancestry cluster that showed fewer N-insertions than the roughly 670-donor mean.

Details on this clone: As yet, its antigen is unknown.

V is TRBV5-5 and J is TRBJ1-4; TRBD1 might be the D (6 bases). This sequence was found in a man in his forties or fifties in good health and CMV-seronegative. Material: PBMCs. As DNA, the CDR3 is TGTGCCAGCAACTCCCCTCCCCAGGGGTCGGGTAATGAAAAACTGTTTTTT. This translates into CASNSPPQGSGNEKLFF. Based on the CDR3 plus reference TRBV5-5 and TRBJ1-4, the full variable domain is DAGVTQSPTHLIKTRGQQVTLRCSPISGHKSVSWYQQVLGQGPQFIFQYYEKEERGRGNFPDRFSARQFPNYSSELNVNALLLGDSALYLCASNSPPQGSGNEKLFFGSGTQLSVL.